This T cell receptor (beta chain) was sequenced in a study of OX40 agonist ivuxolimab in advanced cancers. Study at large: Every 2 weeks, patients got intravenous ivuxolimab at one of six dose levels (0.01-10 mg/kg). The group had a mean age of roughly 56 years, ranged from about 23 to 85, and was roughly 80% male. Study-wide results and limits: CD4+ and CD8+ T cells in blood underwent clonal expansion by week 6 at 0.1 to 3.0 mg/kg.

Patients with autoimmune history or systemic immunosuppression were excluded. Using immunoSEQ multiplex PCR, the repertoire was profiled, and TCRdb retains in-frame clones only, with some absent. In the table there are about 32,000 clones, about 83% of which are singletons. The CDR3 spans 14 residues. Germline V CDR1 and CDR2: SGHTA, FQGNSA. J was trimmed by 5 bases and V by 5 bases; bases with no gene match: 8. As for this clone: Its specificity is unknown.

This chain links TRBV7-2 with TRBJ1-1; 7 bases map to TRBD1. The sequenced sample was CD4+ or CD8+ T cells sorted from blood, obtained in a trial of the OX40 agonist ivuxolimab. This TCR derives from an adult with an advanced solid tumor such as melanoma, head and neck, liver or kidney cancer. The CDR3: CASSPGGDFTEAFF. The CDR3 DNA follows: TGTGCCAGCAGCCCAGGGGGAGACTTTACTGAAGCTTTCTTT.